The clone carrying this TCR beta chain was found many times. TCR beta CDR3 amplification used RNA transcripts. RT-PCR with HTBI primers came first, then second-round multiplex PCR. TCRdb analysed the multiplex PCR reads with MiXCR anew, one entry per CDR3 protein. The profile covers hundreds of thousands of distinct CDR3 sequences, with approximately 15% appearing a single time and about 7% taken by the ten largest. This sample is drawn from a study of Graves' ophthalmopathy and Graves' hyperthyroidism. Study-level background: Ahead of any treatment, peripheral blood was obtained at the initial diagnosis.

Sampling more than 9 ml of fresh peripheral blood provided the PBMCs. The CDR3 length is 18 residues. CDR1 is MNHEY and CDR2 is SVGAGI in the germline V gene. V lost 6 bases and J 1 base, leaving 19 bases between the germline ends. The clonotype comes from a woman aged 18 to 35 with stable Graves' hyperthyroidism. The J gene is TRBJ1-6, the V gene TRBV6-5; the D gene is possibly TRBD1 (6 bases). Sample: peripheral blood. The CDR3 DNA follows: TGTGCCAGCAGACCGAGGATTTCCAGGGGATCCTATAATTCACCCCTCCACTTT. This gives the protein CASRPRISRGSYNSPLHF.